This T cell receptor beta chain derives from a study of blood T cells in healthy people across ages (dated by TCRdb to between 2015 and 2016). Regarding the research as a whole: In model experiments, roughly one uniquely barcoded TCR beta cDNA molecule per two T cells was captured by template switching. For two donors (one aged 18 to 29 and one aged 80 or older), the study analyzed two additional independent replicas of 1 million unique cDNA reads from the same blood draw. The study measured age-related changes in TCR beta repertoire diversity using deep sequencing normalized with unique cDNA molecular identifiers. Four age groups were formed from the donors: young (average roughly 16 years), middle-aged (around 37), aged (around 62) and long-lived (82). To avoid experimental bias, donors of different ages were spread randomly across the sequencing lanes. Results the study describes overall, beyond this receptor: Estimates of total diversity from one million sequenced T cells were regarded as lower bounds and underestimates. Bulk unsorted PBMC profiling prevented conclusive comparison of naive and antigen-experienced compartments. Observed TCR beta diversity per million T cells fell roughly linearly with age, and a significant reduction was already apparent by age around 44. Compared with the aged group, more naive CD4+ T cells, fewer expanded clones and increased TCR diversity were shown by the long-lived group, suggesting age selection. Because the CMV infection status of the donors was unknown, age-related changes in expanded clonotypes may potentially have been confounded. The percentage of naive T cells measured by flow cytometry correlated strongly with observed TCR beta diversity.

This clonotype appeared a few times. Its antigen remains unidentified. No much larger clone exists at a distance of one base, and base qualities are not known. Library preparation employed 5' RACE. Sequencing instrument: Illumina HiSeq 2500. A second about 7 to 12 cycle PCR used a sample-barcoded 5' primer and a J-beta primer mix. Each TCR beta cDNA molecule received a unique molecular identifier from a template-switch 5' adaptor carrying 12 random nucleotides. At least 3 million CDR3-containing paired-end reads were obtained from each sample. All of the RNA was converted into first-strand cDNA using the Mint cDNA synthesis kit, with a TRBC-specific oligonucleotide serving as the primer. After uracil-DNA glycosylase treatment, a first 18-cycle PCR used universal primers M1SS and BC2_uni_R on all cDNA. Under the source paper's analysis protocol: For normalization, 1 million high-quality reads, each with a distinct molecular identifier, were randomly selected from each sample. Reads sharing molecular identifiers were discarded rather than binned into consensus sequences. MiTCR, set to a Q25 quality threshold and the strictest error-elimination algorithm, was used for CDR3 identification, clonotype clustering and error correction. A nonparametric unseen species model with Euler transformation was used to estimate a lower bound on total TCR beta diversity. TCRdb handled the public reads itself, with Q25 trimming in fastp and clone calling in MiXCR, and kept productive beta chains. Rows are unified per CDR3 protein, each entry keeping the most common DNA and genes. None of the V and J calls come from the authors' own analysis; TCRdb made them. The sample records 500,000 to 600,000 distinct CDR3 sequences, about 26% of which are singletons. The ten largest make up around a sixth of the sample.

The donors were around 39 Caucasian individuals from Russia, aged 6 to 90 years, who were systemically healthy. Approximately 9.3 milliliters of peripheral blood were collected from each donor into EDTA-treated Vacutainer tubes. Ficoll-Paque density-gradient centrifugation was used to isolate PBMCs, with at least 6.5 million per sample. Trizol reagent was used to extract total RNA from PBMCs, with at least 5.5 micrograms per sample. The percentages of naive CD45RAhigh/CD27high T cells were determined by flow cytometry on a PBMC aliquot from every donor. CDR1 and CDR2 are read off the germline V gene (reference sequence) as GTSNPN and SVGIG. Trimming takes 2 bases from V and 4 bases from J, and the germline ends sit 11 bases apart. Its CDR3 holds 13 amino acids, cysteine through phenylalanine. Only CDR3 DNA remains: 39 bases, in frame from the first base.

The receptor's source is a woman in her 70s in good health. The receptor chain draws on TRBV30 and TRBJ1-1, with the D gene uncertain. Source material: blood. The encoded CDR3 is CAWSPQPSTEAFF. DNA sequence: TGTGCCTGGAGTCCACAGCCGAGCACTGAAGCTTTCTTT.